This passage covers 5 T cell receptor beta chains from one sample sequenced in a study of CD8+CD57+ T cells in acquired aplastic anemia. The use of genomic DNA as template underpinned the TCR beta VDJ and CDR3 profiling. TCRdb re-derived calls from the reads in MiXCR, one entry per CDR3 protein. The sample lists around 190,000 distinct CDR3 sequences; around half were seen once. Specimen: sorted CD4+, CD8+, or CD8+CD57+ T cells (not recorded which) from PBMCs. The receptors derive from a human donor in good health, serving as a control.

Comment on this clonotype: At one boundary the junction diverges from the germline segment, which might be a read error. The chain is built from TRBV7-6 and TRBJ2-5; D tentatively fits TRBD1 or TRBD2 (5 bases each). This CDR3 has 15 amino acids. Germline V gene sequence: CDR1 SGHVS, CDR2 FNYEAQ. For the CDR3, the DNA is TGCGCCAGCAGCCAAGCGGCCGGGACCCAAGAGACCCAGTACTTC. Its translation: CASSQAAGTQETQYF.

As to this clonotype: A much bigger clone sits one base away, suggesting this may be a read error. In DNA, the CDR3 is TGTGCCAGCAGTGTCGGACAGGGGGGATATACGCAGTATTTT. Its protein is CASSVGQGGYTQYF. The rearrangement uses TRBV28 and TRBJ2-3; 10 positions agree with TRBD1. With V trimmed by 5 bases and J by 7 bases, 6 bases remained unmatched. Germline V lookup: CDR1 MDHEN, CDR2 SYDVKM. This CDR3 comprises 14 residues.

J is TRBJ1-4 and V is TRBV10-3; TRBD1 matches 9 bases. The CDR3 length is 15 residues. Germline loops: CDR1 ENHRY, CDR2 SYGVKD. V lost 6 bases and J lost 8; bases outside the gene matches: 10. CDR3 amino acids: CAIRTSGTGSEKLFF. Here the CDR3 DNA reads TGTGCCATCAGAACCTCCGGGACAGGGTCCGAAAAACTGTTTTTT.

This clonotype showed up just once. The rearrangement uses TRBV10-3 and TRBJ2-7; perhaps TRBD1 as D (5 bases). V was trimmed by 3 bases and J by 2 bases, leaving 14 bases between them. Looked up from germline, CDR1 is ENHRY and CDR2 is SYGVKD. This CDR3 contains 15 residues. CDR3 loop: CAISEISAGTYEQYF. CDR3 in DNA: TGTGCCATCAGTGAAATTTCTGCAGGGACCTACGAGCAGTACTTC.

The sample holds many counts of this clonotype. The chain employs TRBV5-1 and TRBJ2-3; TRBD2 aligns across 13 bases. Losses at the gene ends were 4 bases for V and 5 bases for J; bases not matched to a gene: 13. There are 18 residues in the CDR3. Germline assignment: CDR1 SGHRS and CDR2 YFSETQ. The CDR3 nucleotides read TGCGCCAGCAGCCCCAGCTCTCGACTAGCGGGGGGTGGAGATACGCAGTATTTT. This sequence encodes CASSPSSRLAGGGDTQYF.